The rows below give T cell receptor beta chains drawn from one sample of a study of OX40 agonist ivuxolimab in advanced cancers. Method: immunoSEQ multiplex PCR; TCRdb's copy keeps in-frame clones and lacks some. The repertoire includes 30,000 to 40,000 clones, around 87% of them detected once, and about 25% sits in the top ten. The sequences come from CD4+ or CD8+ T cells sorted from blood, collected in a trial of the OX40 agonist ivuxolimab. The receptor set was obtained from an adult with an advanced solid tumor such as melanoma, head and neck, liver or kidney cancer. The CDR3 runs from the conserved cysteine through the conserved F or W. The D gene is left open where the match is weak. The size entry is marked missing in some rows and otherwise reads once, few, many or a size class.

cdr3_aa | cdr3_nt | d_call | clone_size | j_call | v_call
CATSRDRGKDNEQFF | TGTGCCACCAGCAGAGATCGTGGGAAAGACAATGAGCAGTTCTTC | - | - | TRBJ2-1 | TRBV15
CASSGVSDEKLFF | TGTGCCAGCAGTGGCGTCAGCGATGAAAAACTGTTTTTT | - | - | TRBJ1-4 | TRBV6-1
CATRPSGGGTGELFF | TGCGCCACCCGCCCTAGCGGGGGGGGGACCGGGGAGCTGTTTTTT | TRBD2 | - | TRBJ2-2 | TRBV10-2
CASSGPGTSGRAYNEQFF | TGTGCCAGCAGCGGGCCCGGGACTAGCGGGAGGGCCTACAATGAGCAGTTCTTC | TRBD2 | - | TRBJ2-1 | TRBV9
CASIPTGGTGELFF | TGTGCCAGTATCCCGACAGGGGGCACCGGGGAGCTGTTTTTT | TRBD1 | - | TRBJ2-2 | TRBV19
CSVVPSGEQFF | TGCAGCGTTGTGCCGTCTGGTGAGCAGTTCTTC | - | - | TRBJ2-1 | TRBV29-1
CASSILRQESGYTF | TGTGCCAGTAGTATACTCCGGCAGGAGAGTGGCTACACCTTC | - | - | TRBJ1-2 | TRBV19
CASSINSGHPPYNEQFF | TGTGCCAGTAGTATAAACTCCGGGCATCCTCCCTACAATGAGCAGTTCTTC | - | - | TRBJ2-1 | TRBV19
CASSKVSARPYEQYF | TGTGCCAGCAGCAAAGTTTCCGCGAGACCCTACGAGCAGTACTTC | - | few | TRBJ2-7 | TRBV21-1
CASGPGHAKNIQYF | TGTGCCAGCGGACCGGGGCACGCCAAAAACATTCAGTACTTC | - | - | TRBJ2-4 | TRBV19
CSVTGTDGTKTQYF | TGCAGCGTCACCGGGACCGACGGCACGAAGACCCAGTACTTC | - | once | TRBJ2-5 | TRBV29-1
CASSPGLASSYEQYF | TGTGCCAGCAGTCCGGGACTCGCCTCCTCCTACGAGCAGTACTTC | - | - | TRBJ2-7 | TRBV5-6
CASSQGLNTDTQYF | TGTGCCAGCAGTCAAGGCTTGAACACAGATACGCAGTATTTT | - | - | TRBJ2-3 | TRBV6-1
CAISEAGTSGDPYEQYF | TGTGCCATCAGTGAGGCCGGGACTAGCGGGGACCCGTACGAGCAGTACTTC | TRBD2 | - | TRBJ2-7 | TRBV6-1
CASSYSLAGVYNEQFF | TGTGCCAGCAGTTACTCCCTAGCGGGAGTATACAATGAGCAGTTCTTC | TRBD2 | - | TRBJ2-1 | TRBV6-5
CASSRRTSGSTSSYNEQFF | TGTGCCAGCAGTCGACGGACTAGCGGGAGTACCAGCTCCTACAATGAGCAGTTCTTC | TRBD2 | - | TRBJ2-1 | TRBV27
CASSESRTPNTEAFF | TGTGCCAGCAGTGAATCCCGGACCCCGAACACTGAAGCTTTCTTT | - | - | TRBJ1-1 | TRBV2
CASKNFRGNTEAFF | TGTGCCAGCAAGAATTTTCGGGGGAACACTGAAGCTTTCTTT | - | once | TRBJ1-1 | TRBV28
CAISPGLAEESQFF | TGTGCCATCAGCCCGGGACTAGCGGAAGAGTCGCAGTTCTTC | TRBD2 | - | TRBJ2-1 | TRBV10-3
CASTRGRAEYNEQFF | TGTGCCAGCACCCGAGGGAGGGCCGAATACAATGAGCAGTTCTTC | TRBD2 | - | TRBJ2-1 | TRBV27
CATGRGSYTGELFF | TGTGCCACCGGAAGGGGCTCTTACACCGGGGAGCTGTTTTTT | - | - | TRBJ2-2 | TRBV28
CASSEVGTQYF | TGTGCCAGCAGTGAAGTCGGCACCCAGTACTTC | - | - | TRBJ2-5 | TRBV2
CASSFAGGGDTGELFF | TGCGCCAGCAGCTTCGCCGGAGGAGGGGACACCGGGGAGCTGTTTTTT | - | - | TRBJ2-2 | TRBV5-1
CASSELDRDQGNEQFF | TGTGCCAGCAGTGAGTTGGACAGGGACCAGGGCAATGAGCAGTTCTTC | TRBD1 | - | TRBJ2-1 | TRBV25-1
CASSLALGYADTQYF | TGCGCCAGCAGCTTGGCCTTAGGGTATGCAGATACGCAGTATTTT | - | - | TRBJ2-3 | TRBV5-1
CASSARTYGYTF | TGTGCCAGCAGCGCCAGGACCTATGGCTACACCTTC | - | - | TRBJ1-2 | TRBV5-8
CASSFRGSDTGELFF | TGTGCCAGCAGCTTCAGGGGGTCGGACACCGGGGAGCTGTTTTTT | TRBD1 | - | TRBJ2-2 | TRBV11-3
CASSQERGLPGEQFF | TGTGCCAGCAGCCAAGAGAGAGGACTACCTGGTGAGCAGTTCTTC | - | - | TRBJ2-1 | TRBV14
CASSYDGDHEQYF | TGTGCCAGCAGCTACGATGGGGACCACGAGCAGTACTTC | - | - | TRBJ2-7 | TRBV7-9
CASTQTKPQETQYF | TGTGCCAGCACCCAAACTAAACCCCAAGAGACCCAGTACTTC | - | - | TRBJ2-5 | TRBV7-6
CASSLDGTFFYEQYF | TGCGCCAGCAGCTTGGATGGAACCTTCTTTTACGAGCAGTACTTC | - | - | TRBJ2-7 | TRBV5-1
CASSRGLEAFF | TGTGCCAGCAGCAGGGGATTGGAAGCTTTCTTT | - | few | TRBJ1-1 | TRBV6-1
CASSYSRYTGELFF | TGTGCCAGCAGTTACTCGAGATACACCGGGGAGCTGTTTTTT | - | - | TRBJ2-2 | TRBV6-6
CASSLMRLAGVPSYEQYF | TGCGCCAGCAGCCTAATGCGGCTAGCGGGAGTCCCCTCCTACGAGCAGTACTTC | TRBD2 | once | TRBJ2-7 | TRBV5-1
CASSMRGEDTEAFF | TGTGCCAGTAGTATGCGGGGTGAGGACACTGAAGCTTTCTTT | - | - | TRBJ1-1 | TRBV19
CASSLPLGNQPQHF | TGTGCCAGCAGTTTACCTCTGGGCAATCAGCCCCAGCATTTT | - | - | TRBJ1-5 | TRBV28
CASSFWAEAFF | TGTGCCAGCAGTTTTTGGGCTGAAGCTTTCTTT | - | - | TRBJ1-1 | TRBV28
CASSTRGFTDTQYF | TGTGCCAGCAGTACGCGGGGTTTCACAGATACGCAGTATTTT | - | - | TRBJ2-3 | TRBV6-5
CASSLEWQADNSPLHF | TGCGCCAGCAGCTTGGAATGGCAGGCCGATAATTCACCCCTCCACTTT | - | few | TRBJ1-6 | TRBV5-1
CASSLKTGMNTEAFF | TGTGCCAGCAGCTTAAAGACAGGGATGAACACTGAAGCTTTCTTT | TRBD1 | medium-sized | TRBJ1-1 | TRBV5-4
CASKGVPSQGGYTF | TGTGCCAGCAAAGGCGTACCATCCCAAGGGGGCTACACCTTC | - | - | TRBJ1-2 | TRBV6-4
CASSYMLAGGNEQYF | TGTGCCAGCAGTTACATGCTAGCGGGAGGAAACGAGCAGTACTTC | TRBD2 | - | TRBJ2-7 | TRBV6-6
CASSLLSVNQPQHF | TGTGCCAGCAGTTTATTGTCGGTAAATCAGCCCCAGCATTTT | - | - | TRBJ1-5 | TRBV28
CASSLLAGTSNEQFF | TGTGCCAGCAGCCTTCTAGCGGGTACCTCCAATGAGCAGTTCTTC | TRBD2 | - | TRBJ2-1 | TRBV11-3
CASSPPPVGGTEAFF | TGTGCCAGCTCACCACCGCCAGTCGGCGGCACTGAAGCTTTCTTT | - | - | TRBJ1-1 | TRBV18
CATAREGGYNEQFF | TGTGCCACGGCGAGGGAGGGAGGCTACAATGAGCAGTTCTTC | TRBD2 | - | TRBJ2-1 | TRBV6-4
CASSLNTWGHTEAFF | TGTGCCAGCAGCTTGAACACATGGGGCCACACTGAAGCTTTCTTT | - | - | TRBJ1-1 | TRBV5-6
CASSRGVLASTGELFF | TGTGCCAGCAGCCGAGGCGTCCTTGCGAGCACCGGGGAGCTGTTTTTT | - | - | TRBJ2-2 | TRBV11-2
CASSQGGLIYTEAFF | TGTGCCAGCAGCCAGGGGGGTTTAATTTACACTGAAGCTTTCTTT | TRBD1 | - | TRBJ1-1 | TRBV28
CASSDPGDLSQGYGYTF | TGTGCCAGCAGTGATCCAGGAGATCTCTCCCAGGGCTATGGCTACACCTTC | - | - | TRBJ1-2 | TRBV6-1
CASSSPGLAGGTSSYNEQFF | TGTGCCAGTAGTTCTCCCGGACTAGCGGGAGGGACCAGCTCCTACAATGAGCAGTTCTTC | TRBD2 | - | TRBJ2-1 | TRBV19
CASSKGDGEAFF | TGTGCCAGCAGCAAAGGGGACGGTGAAGCTTTCTTT | - | - | TRBJ1-1 | TRBV21-1
CASSIDGYGYTF | TGTGCCAGTAGTATAGATGGCTATGGCTACACCTTC | - | - | TRBJ1-2 | TRBV19
CASSLSRLAGEALQFF | TGTGCCAGCAGCTTATCTCGACTAGCGGGGGAGGCTTTGCAGTTCTTC | TRBD2 | - | TRBJ2-1 | TRBV7-9